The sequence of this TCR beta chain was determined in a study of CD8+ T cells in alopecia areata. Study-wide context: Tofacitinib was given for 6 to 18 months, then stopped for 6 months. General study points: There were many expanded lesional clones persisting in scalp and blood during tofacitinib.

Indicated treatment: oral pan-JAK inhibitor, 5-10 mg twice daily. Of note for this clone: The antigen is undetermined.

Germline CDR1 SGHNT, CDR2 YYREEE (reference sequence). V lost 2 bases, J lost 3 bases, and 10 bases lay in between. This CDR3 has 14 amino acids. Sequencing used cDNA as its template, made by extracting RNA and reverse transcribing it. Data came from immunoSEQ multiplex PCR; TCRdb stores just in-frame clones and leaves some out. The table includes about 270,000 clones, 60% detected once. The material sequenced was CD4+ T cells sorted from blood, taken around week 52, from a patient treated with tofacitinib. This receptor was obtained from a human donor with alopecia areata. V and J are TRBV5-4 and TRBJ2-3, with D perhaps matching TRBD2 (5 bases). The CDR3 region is CASSFGERTDTQYF. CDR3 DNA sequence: TGTGCCAGCAGCTTCGGGGAAAGGACAGATACGCAGTATTTT.